A single sample gave rise to the 3 T cell receptor beta chains below, sequenced in a study of T cells in Graves' hyperthyroidism and ophthalmopathy. Template material for amplifying TCR beta CDR3 regions consisted of RNA transcripts. The HTBI set primed first-round TCR CDR3 RT-PCR. From the multiplex PCR reads, TCRdb called clonotypes with MiXCR, one entry per CDR3 protein. The data show fewer than 450,000 distinct CDR3 sequences, approximately 14% seen once. The material sequenced was blood. All receptors come from an older woman with Graves' ophthalmopathy.

Points on this clonotype: With a much larger clone just one base away, this may be a read error. V is TRBV20-1 and J is TRBJ1-3; D is unclear. Germline CDR1 DFQATT, CDR2 SNEGSKA (reference sequence). The CDR3 has 12 amino acids. V was cut by 3 bases and J by 0 bases, with 3 bases left in between. DNA of the CDR3: TGCAGTGCTAGGGTCTCTGGAAACACCATATATTTT. This encodes CSARVSGNTIYF.

This sequence joins TRBV2 and TRBJ1-2, with D perhaps TRBD1 (6 bases). CDR3 length equals 14 residues. CDR1 and CDR2 from the germline V gene are SNHLY and FYNNEI. V was cut by 4 bases and J by 6 bases, with 15 bases left in between. CDR3 protein: CASSVFGGDNGYTF. The CDR3 DNA follows: TGTGCCAGCAGTGTTTTTGGGGGGGACAATGGCTACACCTTC.

The sample holds a few counts of this clonotype. The rearrangement links TRBV20-1 to TRBJ2-1; possibly TRBD1 for D (6 bases). V was trimmed by 8 bases and J by 7 bases, leaving 21 bases between them. Germline V gene data show CDR1 as DFQATT and CDR2 as SNEGSKA (reference sequence). CDR3 length equals 14 residues. CDR3: CSSLRSGGQNEQFF. As DNA, the CDR3 is TGCAGTTCTTTACGGAGCGGAGGACAGAATGAGCAGTTCTTC.